These 2 T cell receptor beta chains originate from one sample sequenced in a study of cytomegalovirus exposure and HLA in healthy donors. The PCR made use of 60 Vbeta and 13 Jbeta primers. The repertoire was sequenced with immunoSEQ multiplex PCR; TCRdb's copy has only in-frame clones and lacks some. This repertoire shows about 200,000 clones, 79% found once; its top ten account for around 1.4%. The sample consisted of PBMCs. Every receptor here comes from a girl aged 5-17 years in good health and CMV-seropositive.

This clone was seen a handful of times. The chain links TRBV12-5 to TRBJ1-1; D ambiguous. Trimming cost V 0 bases and J 2 bases, with 10 bases left between them. Germline values: CDR1 LGHNT, CDR2 FRNRAP. The CDR3 is 15 amino acids. The CDR3 spells CASGLVPHRNTEAFF. In DNA, the CDR3 is TGTGCTAGTGGTTTGGTACCCCACAGAAACACTGAAGCTTTCTTT. The full variable domain, in which reference TRBV12-5 and TRBJ1-1 provide the parts outside the CDR3, is DARVTQTPRHKVTEMGQEVTMRCQPILGHNTVFWYRQTMMQGLELLAYFRNRAPLDDSGMPKDRFSAEMPDATLATLKIQPSEPRDSAVYFCASGLVPHRNTEAFFGQGTRLTVV.

The rearrangement links TRBV27 to TRBJ2-1; 8 nucleotides match TRBD1. The V gene's germline CDR1 is MNHEY and CDR2 SMNVEV (reference sequence). J was trimmed by 8 bases and V by 3 bases; bases with no gene match: 3. The length of the CDR3 is 13 residues. CDR3 sequence reads: CASSFQTGDEQFF. CDR3 sequence (DNA): TGTGCCAGCAGTTTCCAGACAGGGGATGAGCAGTTCTTC.